The clone carrying this T cell receptor beta chain was observed a few times. TCRdb's copy holds only in-frame clones and misses some; the assay was immunoSEQ multiplex PCR. The sample lists about 83,000 clones; 90% to 95% were seen once. The data stem from a study of technical replicates of blood from several donors. Germline assignment: CDR1 MDHEN and CDR2 SYDVKM. V lost 5 bases and J lost 4, with 8 bases in between. This CDR3 comprises 12 residues. This receptor was obtained from a human donor in good health. The chain links TRBV28 to TRBJ1-1, with no clear D. Sequenced material: T cells isolated from PBMCs. CDR3 protein: CASSPHSTEAFF. The CDR3 nucleotides read TGTGCCAGCAGTCCTCACAGCACTGAAGCTTTCTTT.